What follows are 18 T cell receptor beta chains derived from one specimen sequenced in a study of T cells after yellow fever vaccination. TCRdb reanalysed the 5' RACE reads using MiXCR and keeps one entry per CDR3 protein. This table has about 340,000 distinct CDR3 sequences, under 5% appearing once. The source material was PBMCs, sampled 5 days after the yellow fever booster vaccination. The receptors originated from a man aged 18 to 29 who received the YFV17D yellow fever vaccine.

The chain employs TRBV11-2 and TRBJ2-4, with TRBD2 as a possible D gene (5 bases). This CDR3 is built from 13 residues. CDR1 is SGHAT, CDR2 FQNNGV, per germline. V dropped 4 bases and J dropped 1 base, with 5 bases sitting between them. The CDR3 coding sequence is TGTGCCAGCAGCTCGGGGGCCAAAAACATTCAGTACTTC. Protein: CASSSGAKNIQYF.

The chain joins TRBV24-1 to TRBJ2-1; tentatively, D is TRBD2 (6 bases). The CDR3 spans 16 residues. Trimming left V 5 bases short and J 0 bases short, with 13 bases between. Per germline, CDR1 KGHDR and CDR2 SFDVKD. For the CDR3, the DNA is TGTGCCACCAGTGTTGGGAGGTCCCGCTCCTACAATGAGCAGTTCTTC. Encoded protein: CATSVGRSRSYNEQFF.

This clonotype was found a few times. This chain connects TRBV18 to TRBJ2-5, with D perhaps TRBD1 or TRBD2 (7 bases each). V lost 3 bases to trimming and J lost 2 bases, with 16 bases between them. Per the germline V gene, CDR1 is KGHSH and CDR2 is LQKENI. CDR3 size: 16 residues. In nucleotides, the CDR3 is TGTGCCAGCTCACCGGGAGGGACAGCCACTCAAGAGACCCAGTACTTC. Protein product: CASSPGGTATQETQYF.

This clonotype came up many times. This sequence joins TRBV20-1 and TRBJ1-1; 7 bases match TRBD1. The CDR3 is made up of 14 amino acids. V shed 1 base and J 1 base; nucleotides not matched to a gene: 3. The V gene's germline CDR1 is DFQATT and CDR2 SNEGSKA (reference sequence). As DNA, the CDR3 is TGCAGTGCTAGAGCCGGACAGGCGAACACTGAAGCTTTCTTT. The encoded protein is CSARAGQANTEAFF.

This clonotype was seen only a few times. The chain is built from TRBV7-3 and TRBJ2-2, with D possibly being TRBD1 or TRBD2 (5 bases each). The CDR3 contains 16 residues. Germline V lookup: CDR1 SGHTA, CDR2 FQGTGA. Trimming cost V 5 bases and J 3 bases, with 16 bases left between them. The CDR3 sequence is CASSPLHGDDTGELFF. The CDR3 DNA sequence: TGTGCCAGCAGCCCCCTACACGGGGACGACACCGGGGAGCTGTTTTTT.

This chain connects TRBV4-2 to TRBJ1-6; the match to TRBD1 covers 10 bases. From germline, CDR1 is LGHNA and CDR2 YNFKEQ. Trimming took 1 base from V and 10 from J; bases not matched to a gene: 4. This CDR3 contains 15 residues. CDR3 sequence: CASSQGDRGESPLHF. The DNA for the CDR3 is TGTGCCAGCAGCCAAGGGGACAGGGGTGAATCACCCCTCCACTTT.

This clonotype has at least ten counts. This chain links TRBV14 with TRBJ1-2; D is possibly TRBD1 (5 bases). The germline V gene has CDR1 SGHDN and CDR2 FVKESK. This CDR3 has 12 residues. V lost 4 bases to trimming and J lost 5 bases, with 8 bases between them. The DNA of the CDR3 is TGTGCCAGCAGCCGGGGGTCATATGGCTACACCTTC. This encodes CASSRGSYGYTF.

The V gene is TRBV29-1, the J gene TRBJ1-1; D unclear. The CDR3 totals 13 residues. V gave up 5 bases and J gave up 0 bases, with 10 bases separating them. The germline V gene has CDR1 SQVTM and CDR2 ANQGSEA. The CDR3 bases are TGCAGCGTTTCATCTCGGCTGAACACTGAAGCTTTCTTT. It specifies CSVSSRLNTEAFF.

The sample holds many counts of this clonotype. The rearrangement uses TRBV4-3 and TRBJ1-2; 8 nucleotides match TRBD1. This CDR3 has 17 amino acids. Trimming cost V 4 bases and J 3 bases; bases outside gene matches: 13. In germline, CDR1 is LGHNA, CDR2 YSLEER. CDR3 sequence: CASSRAPQGALHYGYTF. The CDR3 bases are TGCGCCAGCAGCCGAGCTCCCCAGGGGGCATTGCACTATGGCTACACCTTC.

This clonotype was observed at least ten times. The chain's CDR3 is CASSPGFGTDTQYF. The CDR3 DNA is TGTGCCAGCAGCCCGGGTTTTGGGACAGATACGCAGTATTTT. The chain is built from TRBV7-2 and TRBJ2-3; D call uncertain. CDR1 and CDR2 from the germline V gene are SGHTA and FQGNSA. V was cut by 5 bases and J by 3 bases, with 12 bases left in between. The length of the CDR3 is 14 residues.

Ten or more counts support this clonotype. V gene TRBV6-2 or TRBV6-3 combines with J gene TRBJ2-1, with D hard to call. V dropped 2 bases and J dropped 6 bases, with 8 bases sitting between them. The CDR3 has 13 residues. The germline gives CDR1 MNHEY, CDR2 SVGEGT. The CDR3 DNA reads as TGTGCCAGCAGTTACGCAGGTGTCAATGAGCAGTTCTTC. This encodes CASSYAGVNEQFF.

This clonotype has just a few counts. J is TRBJ1-3 and V is TRBV7-9, with D maybe TRBD1 (6 bases). V lost 8 bases and J 3 bases, leaving 17 bases between the germline ends. This CDR3 has 15 amino acids. From germline, CDR1 is SEHNR and CDR2 FQNEAQ (reference sequence). Written as DNA, the CDR3 is TGTGCCAGCGCCAGCCGGCAGGGGAATGGAAACACCATATATTTT. It codes for CASASRQGNGNTIYF.

In this sample, this clonotype turned up many times. V and J are TRBV20-1 and TRBJ1-2; no definite D call. CDR1 and CDR2 (germline): DFQATT, SNEGSKA (reference sequence). The length of the CDR3 is 12 residues. Trimming removed 0 bases at V and 3 bases at J, with 5 bases between. CDR3 loop: CSARERDYGYTF. The CDR3 region has the DNA TGCAGTGCTAGAGAGAGGGACTATGGCTACACCTTC.

This clonotype was detected only a few times. V and J are TRBV20-1 and TRBJ2-7; possibly TRBD1 or TRBD2 for D (5 bases each). This CDR3 is built from 13 residues. CDR1 is DFQATT and CDR2 is SNEGSKA in the germline V gene (reference sequence). V was clipped by 3 bases and J by 6 bases, with 15 bases between them. Here the CDR3 reads CSASEGRMGEQYF. The CDR3 DNA reads as TGCAGTGCTAGTGAGGGACGCATGGGCGAGCAGTACTTC.

This clonotype was found many times. The chain couples TRBV7-3 to TRBJ2-1; D possibly corresponds to TRBD2 (6 bases). The CDR3 extends over 15 amino acids. Germline V lookup: CDR1 SGHTA, CDR2 FQGTGA. V gave up 3 bases and J gave up 4 bases, with 13 bases separating them. The CDR3 sequence is CASSFRGALYNEQFF. The DNA for the CDR3 is TGTGCCAGCAGCTTTCGCGGGGCCTTATACAATGAGCAGTTCTTC.

This clonotype has more than one count but fewer than ten. V gene TRBV19 combines with J gene TRBJ1-5; TRBD1 matches at 10 bases. The V and J ends lost 6 bases and 6 bases, in that order; junction bases with no gene match: 2. The CDR3 covers 13 residues. CDR1 is LNHDA, CDR2 SQIVND, per germline (reference sequence). The CDR3 DNA is TGTGCCAGTAGGGACAGGGGGGCTCAGCCCCAGCATTTT. Residues: CASRDRGAQPQHF.

The chain carries TRBV9 and TRBJ2-7, with unresolved D. Trimming cost V 0 bases and J 0 bases, with 4 bases left between them. CDR1 and CDR2 (germline): SGDLS, YYNGEE. CDR3 length equals 13 residues. The CDR3 loop reads CASSVAGSYEQYF. The CDR3 nucleotides are TGTGCCAGCAGCGTAGCTGGCTCCTACGAGCAGTACTTC.

The V call is TRBV29-1, the J call TRBJ2-7; TRBD1 or TRBD2 may be the D gene (5 bases each). Deletions cut 7 bases from V and 6 bases from J, with 13 bases between. Per germline, CDR1 SQVTM and CDR2 ANQGSEA. This CDR3 is 11 amino acids long. The CDR3 DNA is TGCAGCGCCGGTTCTGGGGGCGAGCAGTACTTC. As protein: CSAGSGGEQYF.